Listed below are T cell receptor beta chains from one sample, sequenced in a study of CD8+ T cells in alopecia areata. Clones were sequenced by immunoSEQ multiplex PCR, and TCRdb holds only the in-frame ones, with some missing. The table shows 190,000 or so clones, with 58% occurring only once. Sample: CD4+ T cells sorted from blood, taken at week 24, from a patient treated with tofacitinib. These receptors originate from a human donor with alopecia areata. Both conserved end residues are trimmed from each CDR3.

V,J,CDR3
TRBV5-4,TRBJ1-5,ASSLGGGRSNQPQH
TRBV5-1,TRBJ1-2,ASSLGEPNYGYT
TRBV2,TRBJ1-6,ASTGSRGSPLH
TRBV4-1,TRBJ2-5,ASSQGSSGGLRETQY
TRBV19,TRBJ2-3,ASSSAGLAGLDTQY
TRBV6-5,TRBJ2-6,ASSYRGTGANVLT
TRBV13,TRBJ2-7,ASSNSYEQY
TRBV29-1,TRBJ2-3,SVEFGTGGFTDTQY
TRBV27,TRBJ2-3,ASSLLWLGQGSTDTQY
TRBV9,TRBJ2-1,ASSVLAGSYNEQF
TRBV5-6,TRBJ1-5,ASSYKGPWSSQPQH
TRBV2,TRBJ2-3,ASSTGLAARTDTQY
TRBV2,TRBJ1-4,ASSEGDRDNEKLF
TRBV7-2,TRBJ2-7,ASSLASGLGREQY
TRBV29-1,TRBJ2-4,SAVQGAKNIQY
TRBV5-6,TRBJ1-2,ASSLGQLSYYGYT
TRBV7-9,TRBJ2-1,ASSFGQGGNNEQF
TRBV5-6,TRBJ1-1,ASSSTGSRTEAF
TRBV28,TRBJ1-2,ASRGGGDGYT
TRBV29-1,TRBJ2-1,SSRQGFYDEQF
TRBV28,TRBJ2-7,ASSLSGRGRDEQY
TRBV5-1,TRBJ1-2,ASSLEGQGARGYT
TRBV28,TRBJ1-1,ASSLSQGAF
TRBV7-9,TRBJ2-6,ASSFTGLSANVLT
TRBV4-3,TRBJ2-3,ASSQETPDTQY
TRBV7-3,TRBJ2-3,ASSLSTDTQY
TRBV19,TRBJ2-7,ASSRTGTWEQY
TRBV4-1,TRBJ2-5,ASSHSPRDFQETQY
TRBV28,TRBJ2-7,ASSYPGFQEQY
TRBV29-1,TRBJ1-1,TGGEERTEAF
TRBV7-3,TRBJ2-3,ATARSRGSTDTQY
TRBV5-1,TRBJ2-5,ASRLRTGQETQY
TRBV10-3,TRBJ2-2,AITEGYRGTGELF
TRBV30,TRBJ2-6,AWGRTGSSGANVLT
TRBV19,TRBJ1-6,ASSKGYNSPLH
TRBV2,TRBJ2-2,ASRASGSTGELF
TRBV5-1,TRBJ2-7,ASSPRLEFYEQY
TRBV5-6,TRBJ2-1,ASSLEGDSAYNEQF
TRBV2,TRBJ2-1,ASSEAGGRAHEQF
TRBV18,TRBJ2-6,ASSPPAGANVLT
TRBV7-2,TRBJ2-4,ASSPGQLLAKNIQY
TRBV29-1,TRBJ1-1,SVEANTDRSGEAF